These T cell receptor beta chains were read from a single sample in a study of cytomegalovirus exposure and HLA in healthy donors. Using immunoSEQ multiplex PCR, the repertoire was profiled, and TCRdb retains in-frame clones only, with some absent. Of around 300,000 clones in the sample, around 90% were seen once. Sequenced: PBMCs. Receptor source: a woman aged 25 to 39 in good health and CMV-seropositive. Each CDR3 is given with its conserved first and last residue. D genes are given only for firm matches. Clone sizes are given selectively: once, few, many, or a class where the clone is expanded.

V gene	clone size	D gene	J gene	CDR3 DNA	CDR3 protein
TRBV5-4	NA	NA	TRBJ1-1	TGTGCCAGCAGCACCGTGCAGGCGGGGACTGAAGCTTTCTTT	CASSTVQAGTEAFF
TRBV5-8	few	NA	TRBJ2-7	TGTGCCAGCAGCTTAGAAGGGGAAACCTACGAGCAGTACTTC	CASSLEGETYEQYF
TRBV5-1	NA	TRBD1	TRBJ2-7	TGCGCCAGCAGTTGGTCCGGGACAGGGACCTACGAGCAGTACTTC	CASSWSGTGTYEQYF
TRBV9	NA	TRBD1	TRBJ2-7	TGTGCCAGCAGCGAAGGGACAGGACTATTCTACGAGCAGTACTTC	CASSEGTGLFYEQYF
TRBV5-4	NA	NA	TRBJ2-3	TGTGCCAGCAGCCAGGGCCCCAGTGGGGCTGATACGCAGTATTTT	CASSQGPSGADTQYF
TRBV5-1	NA	NA	TRBJ1-4	TGCGCCAGCAGATATGAGATTGCAACTAATGAAAAACTGTTTTTT	CASRYEIATNEKLFF
TRBV6-5	NA	TRBD2	TRBJ2-1	TGTGCCAGCAGCCAAACCGGGACTAGGAATGAGCAGTTCTTC	CASSQTGTRNEQFF
TRBV5-6	NA	TRBD1	TRBJ1-5	TGTGCCAGCAGCCTACAGGGGCATAGCAATCAGCCCCAGCATTTT	CASSLQGHSNQPQHF
TRBV9	once	NA	TRBJ2-5	TGTGCCAGCAGCGTGTACAGCCTCCAAGAGACCCAGTACTTC	CASSVYSLQETQYF
TRBV27	NA	NA	TRBJ1-2	TGTGCCAGCAGTTTGAAGAGGAACTATGGCTACACCTTC	CASSLKRNYGYTF
TRBV5-4	NA	TRBD1	TRBJ1-4	TGTGCCAGCAGCCCGGGACAGGGGAGGGAAAAACTGTTTTTT	CASSPGQGREKLFF
TRBV5-1	NA	TRBD1	TRBJ2-5	TGCGCCAGCAGCGAACGAAACCCTAGGGGGCACGGGTGGGAAGAGACCCAGTACTTC	CASSERNPRGHGWEETQYF
TRBV30	NA	NA	TRBJ2-3	TGTGCCTGGAGTGTACATCCCGGGGATACGCAGTATTTT	CAWSVHPGDTQYF
TRBV5-1	few	TRBD1	TRBJ2-1	TGCGCCAGCAGCTTACCGGGACAGGGTTACAATGAGCAGTTCTTC	CASSLPGQGYNEQFF
TRBV27	NA	TRBD2	TRBJ2-7	TGTGCCAGCAGTTTATTTCTAGCGGGCCTTATGAACGAGCAGTACTTC	CASSLFLAGLMNEQYF
TRBV19	few	NA	TRBJ2-1	TGTGCCAGTAGTATCCAAGGGAAGGGTAACAATGAGCAGTTCTTC	CASSIQGKGNNEQFF
TRBV4-1	NA	TRBD2	TRBJ2-1	TGCGCCAGCAGCCAAGGTTCGGGACTAGCGGTCTACAATGAGCAGTTCTTC	CASSQGSGLAVYNEQFF
TRBV4-1	NA	NA	TRBJ2-7	TGCGCCAGCAGCTGCTTAGGACTTGTATCGGGCGAGCAGTACTTC	CASSCLGLVSGEQYF